These 9 T cell receptor beta chains share one sample of origin, sequenced in a study of T cell repertoires in cytomegalovirus infection. TCRdb itself ran the reads through MiXCR, one entry per CDR3 protein. Among 250,000 to 300,000 distinct CDR3 sequences listed, about 18% were seen once. Input material: CD8+ T cells from PBMCs. These receptors all come from a human donor in good health (CMV status not recorded). Some clones in this sample may be carry-over from other donors' samples.

This clonotype was seen many times. V gene TRBV12-5 combines with J gene TRBJ1-1; 7 bases map to TRBD1. The CDR3 is 19 amino acids. Per germline, CDR1 LGHNT and CDR2 FRNRAP. V lost 3 bases and J lost 3; bases outside the gene matches: 19. Here the CDR3 reads CASGFQLSLSRQGDTEAFF. The CDR3 DNA is TGTGCTAGTGGTTTTCAGCTCAGCCTTAGCCGACAGGGAGACACTGAAGCTTTCTTT.

This clonotype has a handful of counts. The rearrangement links TRBV7-9 to TRBJ2-1; D could derive from TRBD1 or TRBD2 (6 bases each). Trimming removed 5 bases from V and 10 bases from J, with 24 bases in between. This CDR3 region has 16 residues. Germline CDR1 and CDR2: SEHNR and FQNEAQ (reference sequence). In DNA, the CDR3 is TGTGCCAGCAGCCCACCCGATTTGGGGGCTCGGGGGGAGCAGTTCTTC. Its protein product is CASSPPDLGARGEQFF.

This clonotype was seen many times. J is TRBJ2-3 and V is TRBV7-8; D possibly matches TRBD1 or TRBD2 (5 bases each). Between the trimmed V and J ends, which lost 7 bases and 7 bases, there was a span of 30 bases. The germline gives CDR1 SGHVS, CDR2 FQNEAQ. CDR3 length: 18 amino acids. As DNA, the CDR3 is TGTGCCAGCACCACTACCATACCCGGGACGCCGAATATAAATACGCAGTATTTT. This translates into CASTTTIPGTPNINTQYF.

CDR3: CASSESPGTVTIEYNEQFF. The DNA of the CDR3 is TGCGCCAGCAGTGAGAGTCCCGGGACAGTCACAATTGAATACAATGAGCAGTTCTTC. The chain uses TRBV10-2 and TRBJ2-1; TRBD1 aligns across 7 bases. V shed 2 bases, J shed 4 bases, and the junction held 17 bases outside the gene matches. The CDR3 sequence is 19 residues long. Per germline, CDR1 WSHSY and CDR2 SAAADI.

This clonotype was detected ten times or more. The chain uses TRBV5-1 and TRBJ2-2; TRBD1 is a possible D gene (6 bases). Trimming removed 9 bases at V and 0 bases at J, with 12 bases between. The CDR3 is 14 residues long. Germline V gene sequence: CDR1 SGHRS, CDR2 YFSETQ. The CDR3 DNA reads as TGCGCCACCCAGGGGATGACGAACACCGGGGAGCTGTTTTTT. It codes for CATQGMTNTGELFF.

On this clonotype itself: At one boundary the junction diverges from the germline segment, which might be a read error. The genes are TRBV7-8 and TRBJ2-3; D is unclear. This CDR3 has 15 amino acids. The germline CDR1 and CDR2 sequences are SGHVS and FQNEAQ. DNA for the CDR3: TGTACCAGCACTCCGCCCGTCGTTGGCACAGATACGCAGTATTTT. Its translation is CTSTPPVVGTDTQYF. Complete variable domain (other parts from reference TRBV7-8 and TRBJ2-3): GAGVSQSPRYKVAKRGQDVALRCDPISGHVSLFWYQQALGQGPEFLTYFQNEAQLDKSGLPSDRFFAERPEGSVSTLKIQRTQQEDSAVYLCTSTPPVVGTDTQYFGPGTRLTVL.

The chain uses TRBV6-5 and TRBJ2-1; 10 nucleotides match TRBD2. This CDR3 has 16 residues. Germline CDR1 reads MNHEY; CDR2 reads SVGAGI. The V segment lost 2 bases and the J segment 6 bases; nucleotides outside the gene matches: 7. This CDR3 reads CASSYRASGGPNEQFF. The CDR3 DNA reads as TGTGCCAGCAGTTACCGGGCTAGCGGGGGACCCAATGAGCAGTTCTTC.

This clonotype was seen only a few times. The rearrangement uses TRBV19 and TRBJ1-5, with 11 bases fitting TRBD1. The V gene's germline CDR1 is LNHDA and CDR2 SQIVND (reference sequence). After removal of 5 bases from V and 6 bases from J, the junction contained 9 bases not matched to a gene. CDR3 length: 16 residues. The CDR3, as DNA: TGTGCCAGTAGTCCAAAGGACAGGGGGCTTCGTCAGCCCCAGCATTTT. Translating it yields CASSPKDRGLRQPQHF.

This clonotype was detected many times. The chain employs TRBV7-4 and TRBJ1-1; D is possibly TRBD1 (5 bases). Germline CDR1 SGHVT, CDR2 SQSDAQ. The CDR3 consists of 17 residues. The V and J ends lost 6 bases and 0 bases respectively, with 20 bases between them. The CDR3 DNA reads TGTGCCAGCAGTCCACGTAACAGGAGGCTTATGAACACTGAAGCTTTCTTT. The encoded protein is CASSPRNRRLMNTEAFF.